These T cell receptor beta chains were read from a single sample in a study of T cells in Graves' hyperthyroidism and ophthalmopathy. TCRdb re-analysed the multiplex PCR reads in MiXCR, keeping a single row per CDR3 protein. The data show 450,000 to 650,000 distinct CDR3 sequences, approximately 15% seen once. Material for sequencing was blood. The origin of the receptors is a woman under 30 with Graves' ophthalmopathy. Each CDR3 is given with its conserved first and last residue. A D gene is named only where the DNA matches it firmly. A row's size may be missing; if present it is once, few, many or a size class.

v_gene	j_gene	d_gene	abundance	CDR3aa	CDR3nt
TRBV10-3	TRBJ2-3	TRBD1	many	CAISDGQGTDTQYF	TGTGCCATCAGTGACGGACAGGGAACAGATACGCAGTATTTT
TRBV3-1	TRBJ1-4	.	.	CASSQYSTGATNEKLFF	TGTGCCAGCAGCCAATACTCGACGGGTGCAACTAATGAAAAACTGTTTTTT
TRBV6-1	TRBJ2-7	TRBD1	.	CASSYSGTGIYEQYF	TGTGCCAGCAGTTATTCCGGGACAGGGATCTACGAGCAGTACTTC
TRBV28	TRBJ2-1	.	many	CASSLFSIEQFF	TGTGCCAGCAGTTTATTTAGTATTGAGCAGTTCTTC
TRBV20-1	TRBJ2-7	TRBD1	many	CSALQGVGKGVQDEQYF	TGCAGTGCCCTACAGGGGGTCGGTAAGGGCGTTCAAGACGAGCAGTACTTC
TRBV11-1	TRBJ1-1	TRBD1	many	CASSPRTGLATEAFF	TGTGCCAGCAGCCCCAGGACAGGGCTGGCCACTGAAGCTTTCTTT
TRBV29-1	TRBJ1-2	TRBD1	few	CSVWDRANYGYTF	TGCAGCGTTTGGGACAGGGCTAACTATGGCTACACCTTC
TRBV18	TRBJ1-4	.	few	CASSIRGTNEKLFF	TGTGCCAGCTCAATTAGAGGCACTAATGAAAAACTGTTTTTT
TRBV12-3/TRBV12-4	TRBJ1-5	.	many	CASSSRRGSNQPQHF	TGTGCCAGCAGTTCTCGACGGGGAAGTAATCAGCCCCAGCATTTT
TRBV3-1	TRBJ2-7	.	many	CASSPGRVSSYEQYF	TGTGCCAGCAGCCCAGGACGGGTTAGCTCCTACGAGCAGTACTTC
TRBV28	TRBJ1-5	.	many	CASSSPWKGRNNQPQHF	TGTGCCAGCAGTTCCCCCTGGAAAGGGAGGAACAATCAGCCCCAGCATTTT
TRBV30	TRBJ2-3	.	many	CAWSVEIRTQYF	TGTGCCTGGAGTGTAGAGATACGTACGCAGTATTTT
TRBV2	TRBJ1-2	.	many	CASSRDLVNYGYTF	TGTGCCAGCAGTAGGGACCTCGTTAACTATGGCTACACCTTC
TRBV7-9	TRBJ1-3	.	.	CASSFHLSSGNTMYF	TGTGCCAGCAGTTTCCACTTGAGCTCTGGAAACACCATGTATTTT
TRBV7-9	TRBJ1-1	.	many	CASSRDSMNTEAFF	TGTGCCAGCAGCCGGGACTCCATGAACACTGAAGCTTTCTTT
TRBV6-1	TRBJ1-5	TRBD1	.	CASTYPRQGGYSNQPQHF	TGTGCCAGCACCTACCCGCGGCAGGGGGGTTATAGCAATCAGCCCCAGCATTTT
TRBV15	TRBJ1-5	.	many	CATSYTTGAPNQPQHF	TGTGCCACCAGCTATACGACAGGAGCTCCCAATCAGCCCCAGCATTTT
TRBV7-8	TRBJ1-2	.	many	CASSSENYGYTF	TGTGCCAGCAGCTCAGAGAACTATGGCTACACCTTC
TRBV12-3/TRBV12-4	TRBJ2-7	TRBD1	many	CASSDPPQGTYEQYF	TGTGCCAGCAGTGATCCCCCACAGGGGACGTACGAGCAGTACTTC
TRBV11-2	TRBJ2-7	.	many	CASSFTGSYEQYF	TGTGCCAGCAGCTTTACAGGCTCCTACGAGCAGTACTTC
TRBV5-1	TRBJ1-2	TRBD1	few	CASSLSPNRGFDGYTF	TGCGCCAGCAGCTTGTCCCCAAACAGGGGTTTCGATGGCTACACCTTC
TRBV27	TRBJ1-5	.	many	CASSPNSGRDNQPQHF	TGTGCCAGCAGTCCAAACTCGGGACGAGACAATCAGCCCCAGCATTTT
TRBV7-9	TRBJ2-7	.	many	CASSLDLGEQYF	TGTGCCAGCAGCTTAGATTTGGGGGAGCAGTACTTC
TRBV24-1	TRBJ2-7	TRBD1	many	CATSDSGTARYEQYF	TGTGCCACCAGTGACTCAGGGACAGCTCGCTACGAGCAGTACTTC
TRBV2	TRBJ1-2	.	few	CASSGPDPYGYTF	TGTGCCAGCAGTGGTCCAGACCCCTATGGCTACACCTTC
TRBV7-2	TRBJ2-3	TRBD2	.	CASSMGLAGPTDTQYF	TGTGCCAGCAGCATGGGGCTAGCGGGTCCGACGGATACGCAGTATTTT
TRBV3-1	TRBJ2-7	.	few	CASSQSWFGYEQYF	TGTGCCAGCAGCCAATCATGGTTCGGATACGAGCAGTACTTC
TRBV5-6	TRBJ2-5	TRBD1	many	CASSLTETGSQETQYF	TGTGCCAGCAGCTTGACGGAGACAGGGTCACAAGAGACCCAGTACTTC
TRBV10-3	TRBJ2-1	TRBD1	.	CAISDPLQGDTYNEQFF	TGTGCCATCAGTGACCCCCTCCAGGGGGACACCTACAATGAGCAGTTCTTC
TRBV14	TRBJ2-7	TRBD1	.	CASSEHRTGRPYEQYF	TGTGCCAGCAGCGAACACCGGACAGGGCGCCCCTACGAGCAGTACTTC
TRBV28	TRBJ1-1	.	.	CASSLGQRAFF	TGTGCCAGCAGTTTGGGACAACGAGCTTTCTTT
TRBV7-6	TRBJ1-3	.	few	CASSLGHRGGAGNTIYF	TGTGCCAGCAGCTTAGGGCACCGGGGAGGGGCTGGAAACACCATATATTTT
TRBV18	TRBJ2-3	TRBD2	.	CASSPPGLAGGDTQYF	TGTGCCAGCTCACCACCAGGACTAGCGGGAGGAGATACGCAGTATTTT
TRBV6-1	TRBJ2-7	TRBD2	.	CASSESGESSYEQYF	TGTGCCAGCAGTGAAAGCGGGGAGAGCTCCTACGAGCAGTACTTC
TRBV29-1	TRBJ1-4	.	many	CSVAVSAVFVNEKLFF	TGCAGCGTCGCCGTCTCCGCCGTTTTTGTTAATGAAAAACTGTTTTTT
TRBV6-1	TRBJ1-2	TRBD1	many	CASSASTGRYGYTF	TGTGCCAGCAGTGCGTCGACAGGGCGCTATGGCTACACCTTC
TRBV7-2	TRBJ2-2	TRBD2	.	CASSSGLAGTGELFF	TGTGCCAGCAGCTCAGGACTAGCGGGAACCGGGGAGCTGTTTTTT
TRBV30	TRBJ2-5	.	many	CAWSIWETQYF	TGTGCCTGGTCTATCTGGGAGACCCAGTACTTC
TRBV18	TRBJ1-1	.	.	CASSPAGLNTEACF	TGTGCCAGCTCACCGGCAGGATTGAACACTGAAGCTTGCTTT
TRBV12-3/TRBV12-4	TRBJ1-1	.	many	CASSLRREGNTEAFF	TGTGCCAGCAGTTTAAGGAGGGAGGGGAACACTGAAGCTTTCTTT
TRBV6-1	TRBJ2-7	.	few	CATGRGGGYEQYF	TGTGCCACAGGACGGGGAGGCGGCTACGAGCAGTACTTC
TRBV20-1	TRBJ2-7	TRBD2	many	CSASPGLSTTYEQYF	TGCAGTGCTAGTCCGGGACTATCTACTACCTACGAGCAGTACTTC
TRBV6-2/TRBV6-3	TRBJ2-7	TRBD2	once	CASSLLPGLAGVGYEQYF	TGTGCCAGCAGTTTACTTCCGGGACTAGCGGGAGTAGGCTACGAGCAGTACTTC
TRBV28	TRBJ1-2	TRBD1	many	CASSSGWTGGAGYTF	TGTGCCAGCAGTTCCGGATGGACAGGGGGCGCGGGCTACACCTTC
TRBV7-9	TRBJ2-1	TRBD2	many	CASSSGLGIYNEQFF	TGTGCCAGCAGCTCAGGACTAGGGATATACAATGAGCAGTTCTTC
TRBV7-9	TRBJ2-2	TRBD1	.	CASRRTGGTNTGELFF	TGCGCCAGCAGGCGGACAGGGGGTACCAACACCGGGGAGCTGTTTTTT
TRBV6-2/TRBV6-3	TRBJ1-1	.	many	CASSYLQSRAEAFF	TGTGCCAGCAGTTATTTACAATCCCGGGCTGAAGCTTTCTTT
TRBV11-3	TRBJ2-2	.	many	CASSLSVSWAGELFF	TGTGCCAGCAGCTTATCTGTGTCTTGGGCCGGGGAGCTGTTTTTT